The sequence of this TCR beta chain was determined in a study of blood T cell repertoires in COVID-19. Sequenced by immunoSEQ multiplex PCR; TCRdb stores in-frame clones only, minus some. This table holds some 180,000 clones, about 88% found once. CDR1 and CDR2 (germline): MNHEY, SVGAGI. J gave up 2 bases and V 6 bases, and 10 bases lay outside the gene matches. The CDR3 consists of 15 residues. V is TRBV6-5 and J is TRBJ2-7, with 7 nucleotides matching TRBD1. Input material: peripheral blood. The sequence was obtained from a middle-aged man who had recovered from COVID-19. CDR3 residues: CASRVTGAGAYEQYF. DNA for the CDR3: TGTGCCAGCAGAGTTACAGGGGCCGGAGCCTACGAGCAGTACTTC.